One and the same sample provided the 11 T cell receptor beta chains below, sequenced in a study of OX40 agonist ivuxolimab in advanced cancers. The table came from immunoSEQ multiplex PCR; TCRdb's copy has only in-frame clones and leaves some out. The sample contains about 100,000 clones, around 87% of which appear only once. The sequenced sample was CD4+ or CD8+ T cells sorted from blood, obtained in a trial of the OX40 agonist ivuxolimab. Every receptor here comes from an adult with an advanced solid tumor such as melanoma, head and neck, liver or kidney cancer.

The V call is TRBV21-1, the J call TRBJ1-5; TRBD1 reflects the table's D call only, with no check against the DNA. TRBV21-1 is recorded as a pseudogene. This CDR3 is built from 15 residues. The DNA of the CDR3 is TGTGCCAGCAGCGGGTGCGACACGAAAAATCAGCCCCAGCATTTT. As protein: CASSGCDTKNQPQHF.

V gene TRBV5-1 combines with J gene TRBJ2-1; the match to TRBD1 covers 11 bases. Germline CDR1 and CDR2: SGHRS and YFSETQ. The CDR3 has 16 residues. Losses at the gene ends were 0 bases for V and 6 bases for J; bases not matched to a gene: 5. The DNA for the CDR3 is TGCGCCAGCAGCTTGGGCGGGACAGGGGGTCTCAATGAGCAGTTCTTC. It codes for CASSLGGTGGLNEQFF. Drawing the rest from reference TRBV5-1 and TRBJ2-1, the complete variable domain is KAGVTQTPRYLIKTRGQQVTLSCSPISGHRSVSWYQQTPGQGLQFLFEYFSETQRNKGNFPGRFSGRQFSNSRSEMNVSTLELGDSALYLCASSLGGTGGLNEQFFGPGTRLTVL.

This clone was detected a few times. The rearrangement joins TRBV19 to TRBJ1-2; 7 bases are shared with TRBD1. Trimming at V came to 7 bases and at J to 4 bases, leaving 9 bases not matched to a gene. This CDR3 region has 14 residues. Germline V lookup: CDR1 LNHDA, CDR2 SQIVND (reference sequence). This CDR3 is CASIPDRTGYGYTF. CDR3 bases: TGTGCCAGTATCCCGGACAGGACTGGCTATGGCTACACCTTC. The variable domain in full, completed from reference TRBV19 and TRBJ1-2, reads DGGITQSPKYLFRKEGQNVTLSCEQNLNHDAMYWYRQDPGQGLRLIYYSQIVNDFQKGDIAEGYSVSREKKESFPLTVTSAQKNPTAFYLCASIPDRTGYGYTFGSGTRLTVV.

This clone was observed a single time. The gene calls are TRBV18 and TRBJ2-3; 10 bases are a match to TRBD1. The CDR3 length is 15 residues. Germline assignment: CDR1 KGHSH and CDR2 LQKENI. J was trimmed by 4 bases and V by 3 bases; bases with no gene match: 4. CDR3 in amino acids: CASSPPGTGADTQYF. CDR3 nucleotides: TGTGCCAGCTCACCCCCCGGGACAGGGGCAGATACGCAGTATTTT.

The chain has TRBV5-1 and TRBJ2-3; D may be TRBD1 (6 bases). The V end was cut by 3 bases, the J end by 4 bases, with 18 bases between. The V gene's germline CDR1 is SGHRS and CDR2 YFSETQ. The CDR3 loop spans 16 amino acids. The CDR3 sequence: CASSSTGTRDADTQYF. The CDR3 nucleotides read TGCGCCAGCAGCTCTACAGGGACAAGAGATGCAGATACGCAGTATTTT. Full variable domain (remainder filled in from reference TRBV5-1 and TRBJ2-3): KAGVTQTPRYLIKTRGQQVTLSCSPISGHRSVSWYQQTPGQGLQFLFEYFSETQRNKGNFPGRFSGRQFSNSRSEMNVSTLELGDSALYLCASSSTGTRDADTQYFGPGTRLTVL.

This clone appeared a few times. The chain joins TRBV28 to TRBJ2-5, with D tentatively TRBD1 or TRBD2 (5 bases each). Germline V CDR1 and CDR2: MDHEN, SYDVKM. The V gene lost 6 bases and the J gene lost 1 base, with 12 bases spanning the gap. This CDR3 has 14 amino acids. CDR3 sequence (DNA): TGTGCCAGCAGCTCCCTGGGGGTCCAAGAGACCCAGTACTTC. Translating it yields CASSSLGVQETQYF.

The chain joins TRBV5-1 to TRBJ2-1; D is perhaps TRBD2 (6 bases). V was clipped by 0 bases and J by 1 base, with 8 bases between them. There are 15 residues in the CDR3. Germline values: CDR1 SGHRS, CDR2 YFSETQ. The CDR3 DNA sequence: TGCGCCAGCAGCTTGGGGCGGGAATCCTACAATGAGCAGTTCTTC. Its protein is CASSLGRESYNEQFF.

The rearrangement links TRBV25-1 to TRBJ2-2, with TRBD2 matching 8 bases. Germline V lookup: CDR1 MGHDK, CDR2 SYGVNS. Germline trimming cut 8 bases from V and 4 bases from J; bases unmatched to any gene: 6. CDR3 length: 14 amino acids. Written as DNA, the CDR3 is TGTGCCAGCCGAGCGGGGGCCGTCACCGGGGAGCTGTTTTTT. Translated: CASRAGAVTGELFF. The full variable domain, completed using reference TRBV25-1 and TRBJ2-2, is EADIYQTPRYLVIGTGKKITLECSQTMGHDKMYWYQQDPGMELHLIHYSYGVNSTEKGDLSSESTVSRIRTEHFPLTLESARPSHTSQYLCASRAGAVTGELFFGEGSRLTVL.

V usage is TRBV2 and J usage is TRBJ2-2; 8 bases agree with TRBD1. CDR3 length equals 14 residues. Germline V CDR1 and CDR2: SNHLY, FYNNEI. Losses at the gene ends were 7 bases for V and 3 bases for J; bases not matched to a gene: 4. The CDR3 spells CASKGQGDTGELFF. CDR3 bases: TGTGCCAGCAAAGGACAGGGAGACACCGGGGAGCTGTTTTTT.

The chain links TRBV7-2 to TRBJ2-7; D call uncertain. Germline lookup yields CDR1 SGHTA and CDR2 FQGNSA. This CDR3 is 11 amino acids long. V lost 5 bases and J 3 bases, leaving 5 bases between the germline ends. The CDR3 is CASSENYEQYF. CDR3 bases: TGTGCCAGCAGCGAGAACTACGAGCAGTACTTC.

The chain is built from TRBV5-1 and TRBJ1-1; D ambiguous. Germline loops: CDR1 SGHRS, CDR2 YFSETQ. V was pared by 5 bases and J by 1 base, with 12 bases between. This CDR3 comprises 14 residues. CDR3 coding DNA: TGCGCCAGCAGGGTGTTTGATGGGAACACTGAAGCTTTCTTT. Translated, it gives CASRVFDGNTEAFF.